What follows are 18 T cell receptor beta chains derived from one specimen sequenced in a study of CD8+CD57+ T cells in acquired aplastic anemia (dated by TCRdb to between 2017 and 2018). Sequencing instrument: Illumina HiSeq 2000. TCR beta VDJ combination and CDR3 sequence profiling used genomic DNA as the template. The public reads were quality trimmed at Q25 with fastp and then assembled into clones with MiXCR by TCRdb, keeping productive beta chains. Rows merge per CDR3 protein into single entries with the most common DNA and genes. The sample profile shows 200,000 to 250,000 distinct CDR3 sequences; over 60% of them were found once. Jointly, the top ten make up 25% to 30% of the sample. Material for sequencing was sorted CD4+, CD8+, or CD8+CD57+ T cells (not recorded which) from PBMCs. The source is a human donor in good health.

V is TRBV5-4 and J is TRBJ2-7; D perhaps matches TRBD1 (6 bases). Germline lookup yields CDR1 SGHNT and CDR2 YYREEE (reference sequence). This CDR3 has 13 amino acids. V was clipped by 2 bases and J by 6 bases, with 12 bases between them. This CDR3 is CASSLSWGREQYF. The CDR3 DNA follows: TGTGCCAGCAGCTTAAGTTGGGGGCGCGAGCAGTACTTC.

This clonotype appeared many times. This sequence joins TRBV6-2 or TRBV6-3 and TRBJ2-3; 8 bases fit TRBD2. Germline trimming cut 6 bases from V and 0 bases from J; bases unmatched to any gene: 8. This CDR3 comprises 16 residues. Germline V gene data show CDR1 as MNHEY and CDR2 as SVGEGT. The CDR3 is CASSVTSEDSTDTQYF. The CDR3, as DNA: TGTGCCAGCAGCGTGACTAGCGAAGATAGCACAGATACGCAGTATTTT.

A single count supports this clonotype. This is likely a read error, given that the CDR3 carries no conserved phenylalanine or tryptophan at its end. The chain joins TRBV10-2 to TRBJ1-2; D is uncertain. Trimming shortened V by 4 bases and J by 6 bases, and 18 bases separated the two germline ends. The CDR3 has 15 amino acids. Per the germline V gene, CDR1 is WSHSY and CDR2 is SAAADI. CDR3 in amino acids: CASSASERAGHGYTL. CDR3 coding DNA: TGCGCCAGCAGTGCGTCGGAAAGGGCGGGCCATGGCTACACCCTC.

The rearrangement uses TRBV12-3 or TRBV12-4 and TRBJ2-1, with 9 bases aligning to TRBD2. V was pared by 0 bases and J by 2 bases, with 5 bases of the junction left unmatched. This CDR3 spans 17 amino acids. CDR3 amino acids: CASSLALGLAPYNEQFF. CDR3 DNA: TGTGCCAGCAGTTTAGCCCTGGGACTAGCCCCCTACAATGAGCAGTTCTTC.

The CDR3 sequence: CASIAASFYEQYF. The CDR3 nucleotides are TGTGCCAGCATTGCCGCCAGCTTCTACGAGCAGTACTTC. This chain uses TRBV2 with TRBJ2-7; no reliable D call. The CDR3 consists of 13 residues. Per germline, CDR1 SNHLY and CDR2 FYNNEI. V shed 7 bases and J shed 3 bases, with 13 bases lying between them.

This clonotype was detected many times. The rearrangement links TRBV7-3 to TRBJ2-1; 8 bases fit TRBD2. Trimming cost V 2 bases and J 10 bases; bases outside gene matches: 16. CDR1 is SGHTA, CDR2 FQGTGA, per germline. The CDR3 sequence is 17 residues long. The CDR3 region has the DNA TGTGCCAGCAGCTTAGGGCCGGGACTAGATTCGTCGGGGGAGCAGTTCTTC. This translates into CASSLGPGLDSSGEQFF. The full variable domain, rest sourced from reference TRBV7-3 and TRBJ2-1, is GAGVSQTPSNKVTEKGKYVELRCDPISGHTALYWYRQSLGQGPEFLIYFQGTGAADDSGLPNDRFFAVRPEGSVSTLKIQRTERGDSAVYLCASSLGPGLDSSGEQFFGPGTRLTVL.

The chain joins TRBV10-1 to TRBJ2-3; TRBD2 matches at 7 bases. This CDR3 contains 15 residues. V shed 2 bases and J 11 bases; nucleotides not matched to a gene: 13. Germline V gives CDR1 WNHNN, CDR2 SYGVQD (reference sequence). CDR3 region: CASSEPEAGSYEQYF. In DNA, the CDR3 is TGCGCCAGCAGTGAGCCGGAAGCGGGAAGTTATGAGCAGTATTTT.

The chain links TRBV20-1 to TRBJ2-7; the D gene is possibly TRBD1 (6 bases). Per the germline V gene, CDR1 is DFQATT and CDR2 is SNEGSKA (reference sequence). The CDR3 contains 16 residues. The V end was cut by 6 bases, the J end by 0 bases, with 21 bases between. The CDR3 DNA reads TGCAGTGCCAGTGGCCGGCACACAGGGAACTCCTACGAGCAGTACTTC. It codes for CSASGRHTGNSYEQYF.

The V call is TRBV12-3 or TRBV12-4, the J call TRBJ2-7; no definite D call. The CDR3 length is 15 residues. Trimming cost V 6 bases and J 0 bases, with 15 bases left between them. CDR3 in amino acids: CASSPGTTSSYEQYF. CDR3 bases: TGTGCCAGCAGCCCCGGAACGACATCCTCCTACGAGCAGTACTTC.

This chain connects TRBV7-2 to TRBJ1-3; D gene ambiguous. V was pared by 5 bases and J by 4 bases, with 12 bases between. CDR1 is SGHTA, CDR2 FQGNSA, per germline. This CDR3 is 14 amino acids long. CDR3 sequence (DNA): TGTGCCAGCAGCCTAGGGCCGGTGGGAAACACCATATATTTT. Translating it yields CASSLGPVGNTIYF. Based on the CDR3 plus reference TRBV7-2 and TRBJ1-3, the full variable domain is GAGVSQSPSNKVTEKGKDVELRCDPISGHTALYWYRQSLGQGLEFLIYFQGNSAPDKSGLPSDRFSAERTGGSVSTLTIQRTQQEDSAVYLCASSLGPVGNTIYFGEGSWLTVV.

The chain combines TRBV10-3 with TRBJ2-3; no firm D call. Deletions cut 0 bases from V and 6 bases from J, with 7 bases between. This CDR3 spans 13 amino acids. CDR1 is ENHRY and CDR2 is SYGVKD in the germline V gene. CDR3 residues: CAISESGLDTQYF. The CDR3 bases are TGTGCCATCAGTGAGTCAGGGTTGGATACGCAGTATTTT.

This clonotype occurred many times. The chain is built from TRBV19 and TRBJ1-1; 8 positions agree with TRBD1. In germline, CDR1 is LNHDA, CDR2 SQIVND (reference sequence). The CDR3 is 15 amino acids. The V segment lost 0 bases and the J segment 5 bases; nucleotides outside the gene matches: 5. The CDR3 spells CASSIETTGVTEAFF. As DNA, the CDR3 is TGTGCCAGTAGTATAGAAACGACAGGGGTGACTGAAGCTTTCTTT.

As for this clonotype: This clone may be a read error of a much larger clone one base away. This likely comes from a read error, as the CDR3 has no conserved phenylalanine or tryptophan at its end. J is TRBJ2-7 and V is TRBV7-9, with TRBD1 as a possible D gene (5 bases). The CDR3 is made up of 13 amino acids. The ends were cut back, 5 bases at V and 7 bases at J, with 15 bases in the middle. Germline V lookup: CDR1 SEHNR, CDR2 FQNEAQ (reference sequence). The chain's CDR3 is CASSQTEVREQYS. The CDR3 bases are TGTGCCAGCAGCCAGACAGAAGTGCGGGAGCAGTACTCC.

The chain has TRBV24-1 and TRBJ2-7; 7 positions agree with TRBD1. This CDR3 comprises 14 residues. V gave up 10 bases and J gave up 3 bases; unmatched junction bases: 11. Germline V gives CDR1 KGHDR, CDR2 SFDVKD. The DNA of the CDR3 is TGTGCCACTCAAGATGGGGACAGAAACTACGAGCAGTACTTC. It specifies CATQDGDRNYEQYF.

As concerns this clonotype: One junction end does not reproduce the germline sequence, and a read error may be involved. CDR3 nucleotides: TGTGCCAGCAGACGAAGGGACGGAAACACCGGTGAGCTGTTTTTT. The encoded protein is CASRRRDGNTGELFF. The rearrangement uses TRBV2 and TRBJ2-2; D possibly uses TRBD1 or TRBD2 (5 bases each). CDR3 length: 15 amino acids. Germline-derived CDR1 and CDR2 are SNHLY and FYNNEI. Based on the CDR3 plus reference TRBV2 and TRBJ2-2, the full variable domain is EPEVTQTPSHQVTQMGQEVILRCVPISNHLYFYWYRQILGQKVEFLVSFYNNEISEKSEIFDDQFSVERPDGSNFTLKIRSTKLEDSAMYFCASRRRDGNTGELFFGEGSRLTVL.

This clonotype was counted many times. The chain uses TRBV6-5 and TRBJ2-7; D gene uncertain. This CDR3 region has 14 residues. V was shortened by 5 bases and J by 2 bases, with 13 bases between the two germline ends. Per the germline V gene, CDR1 is MNHEY and CDR2 is SVGAGI. This chain's CDR3 is CASSAEWGPYEQYF. In DNA form, the CDR3 reads TGTGCCAGCAGTGCCGAGTGGGGTCCCTACGAGCAGTACTTC.

This clonotype was recorded at least ten times. The chain uses TRBV6-6 and TRBJ2-1, with a weak D call TRBD2 (7 bases). CDR1 is MNHNY, CDR2 SVGAGI, per germline (reference sequence). Trimming took 0 bases from V and 7 from J, leaving 16 bases between them. The CDR3 totals 16 residues. As DNA, the CDR3 is TGTGCCAGCAGTTACTCGCGGGGGCCCCCGGGGAATGAGCAGTTCTTC. This translates into CASSYSRGPPGNEQFF.

This sequence joins TRBV20-1 and TRBJ2-1; the D is unclear. Trimming took off 0 bases at V and 3 bases at J, with 12 bases between the two ends. This CDR3 comprises 15 residues. Germline lookup yields CDR1 DFQATT and CDR2 SNEGSKA (reference sequence). The CDR3 region has the DNA TGCAGTGCTAGAGATAGTATGACCAGCTACAATGAGCAGTTCTTC. Its protein product is CSARDSMTSYNEQFF.